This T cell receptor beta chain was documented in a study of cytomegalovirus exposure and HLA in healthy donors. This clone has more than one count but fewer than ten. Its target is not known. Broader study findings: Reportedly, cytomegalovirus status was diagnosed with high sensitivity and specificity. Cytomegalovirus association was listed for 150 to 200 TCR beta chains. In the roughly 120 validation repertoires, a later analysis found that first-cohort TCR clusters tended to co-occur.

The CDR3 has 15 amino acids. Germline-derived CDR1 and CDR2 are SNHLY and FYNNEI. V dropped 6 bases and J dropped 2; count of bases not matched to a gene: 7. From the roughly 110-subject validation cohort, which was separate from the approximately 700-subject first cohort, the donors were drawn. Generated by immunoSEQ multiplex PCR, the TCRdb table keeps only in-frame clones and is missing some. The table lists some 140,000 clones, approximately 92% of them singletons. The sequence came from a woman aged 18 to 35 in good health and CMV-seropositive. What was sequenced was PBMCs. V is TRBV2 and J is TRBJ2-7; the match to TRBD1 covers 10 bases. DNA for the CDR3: TGTGCCAGCAGGCTGGGACAGGGGTTCGCCTACGAGCAGTACTTC. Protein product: CASRLGQGFAYEQYF.